These 24 T cell receptor beta chains were sequenced from one sample in a study of spatial heterogeneity in lung cancer (dated by TCRdb to the late 2010s). To prepare the library, 5' RACE was applied. Sequencing used a NextSeq 500. TCRdb trimmed public reads at Q25 via fastp, called clones via MiXCR and kept in-frame beta chains. Rows matching on CDR3 protein sequence are summarized as one entry with the most common DNA and genes. The table for this sample lists approximately 9,600 distinct CDR3 sequences; less than 15% of them were counted only once. The top ten clones comprise 10% to 13% of the sample. These receptors have no known antigen. Results the study describes overall, beyond this receptor: The tumor nonsynonymous mutation count correlated with the number of expanded intratumoral alpha and beta TCRs.

Read against the paper, the sample's time point label means: sample taken at primary tumor resection. Sequences were derived from lung tumor tissue, sampled at surgery. Receptors were obtained from a male donor with early-stage non-small cell lung cancer.

With respect to this clonotype: This beta chain is an off-target read within a library intended for alpha chains, so its frequency means little. J is TRBJ1-1 and V is TRBV20-1; no firm D call. The CDR3 covers 13 residues. CDR1 is DFQATT, CDR2 SNEGSKA, per germline (reference sequence). The CDR3: CNTFRGLVAEAFF. The CDR3 DNA reads TGCAACACGTTCAGAGGGTTGGTCGCTGAAGCTTTCTTT.

The table lists this clonotype with many counts. This beta chain slipped into a library made for alpha chains as a stray read, so its size is not meaningful. The gene calls are TRBV11-2 and TRBJ2-5; 14 bases match TRBD2. V trimming: 5 bases; J trimming: 5 bases; junction bases outside the gene matches: 13. This CDR3 is built from 18 residues. Germline V CDR1 and CDR2: SGHAT, FQNNGV. CDR3 sequence reads: CASSPPRGLAGVGETQYF. DNA for the CDR3: TGTGCCAGCAGCCCCCCTCGGGGACTAGCGGGAGTGGGGGAGACCCAGTACTTC.

This clonotype was counted at least ten times. The library was designed around alpha chains, so this beta chain is a stray read whose abundance carries little weight. V and J are TRBV5-1 and TRBJ2-1; 11 bases agree with TRBD2. The length of the CDR3 is 16 residues. J was trimmed by 5 bases and V by 0 bases; bases with no gene match: 4. Germline values: CDR1 SGHRS, CDR2 YFSETQ. In nucleotides, the CDR3 is TGCGCCAGCAGCTTGGCCTCTAGCGGGAGGAACAATGAGCAGTTCTTC. Protein sequence: CASSLASSGRNNEQFF.

The sample holds many counts of this clonotype. Since it is a stray read in a library aimed at alpha chains, this beta chain has a size that is not meaningful. This chain joins TRBV24-1 and TRBJ2-7; D possibly corresponds to TRBD1 (6 bases). The ends were cut back, 5 bases at V and 1 base at J, with 14 bases in the middle. CDR3 length: 15 amino acids. Germline assignment: CDR1 KGHDR and CDR2 SFDVKD. CDR3 sequence (DNA): TGTGCCACCAGTGCCTCGCAGGGGAGATCCTACGAGCAGTACTTC. Protein: CATSASQGRSYEQYF.

Many counts were recorded for this clonotype. The library was built for alpha chains, so this beta chain is an off-target read and its size means little. The chain joins TRBV5-1 to TRBJ2-2; no definite D call. The CDR3 runs 10 residues. In germline, CDR1 is SGHRS, CDR2 YFSETQ. Trimming took 1 base from V and 9 from J, leaving 1 base between them. The DNA for the CDR3 is TGCGCCAGCAGCTTGTGGGAGCTGTTTTTT. Translating gives CASSLWELFF.

For this clonotype: This beta chain represents an off-target read in a library built for alpha chains; its size is of limited meaning. The chain uses TRBV29-1 and TRBJ1-1; D may be TRBD1 (5 bases). The CDR3 covers 13 residues. V lost 5 bases and J lost 1, with 11 bases in between. Per germline, CDR1 SQVTM and CDR2 ANQGSEA. In DNA, the CDR3 is TGCAGCGTTCATACAGGAGAGAACACTGAAGCTTTCTTT. This translates into CSVHTGENTEAFF.

Comments on this clonotype: This beta chain is a stray sequence in a library constructed for alpha chains; its clone size is not meaningful. This sequence joins TRBV3-1 and TRBJ2-1; 14 positions agree with TRBD2. CDR1 is LGHDT, CDR2 YNNKEL, per germline (reference sequence). V dropped 4 bases and J dropped 1; count of bases not matched to a gene: 3. CDR3 length equals 17 residues. For the CDR3, the DNA is TGTGCCAGCAGCCCCCGGACTAGCGGGAGGTCCTACAATGAGCAGTTCTTC. This encodes CASSPRTSGRSYNEQFF.

This clonotype occurred many times. In a library made to pick up alpha chains, this beta chain is a stray read with a size that means little. This chain connects TRBV9 to TRBJ2-2, with a tentative D call TRBD1 (6 bases). Trimming cost V 0 bases and J 0 bases, with 9 bases left between them. CDR1 and CDR2 (germline): SGDLS, YYNGEE. This CDR3 is 16 amino acids long. This CDR3 reads CASSVAAGANTGELFF. Here the CDR3 DNA reads TGTGCCAGCAGCGTAGCGGCAGGGGCGAACACCGGGGAGCTGTTTTTT.

This clonotype appeared many times. Because this beta chain is a stray read in a library intended to capture alpha chains, its abundance should not be given much weight. This chain links TRBV28 with TRBJ2-7, with a weak D call TRBD1 (6 bases). The germline V and J ends were trimmed by 5 bases and 6 bases, with 8 bases remaining between them. Looked up from germline, CDR1 is MDHEN and CDR2 is SYDVKM. The CDR3 loop spans 11 amino acids. CDR3 in DNA: TGTGCCAGCAGTCAGGGGATCGAGCAGTACTTC. Translated, it gives CASSQGIEQYF.

This clonotype showed up many times. A library made for alpha chains picked up this beta chain off target, so its size means little. V gene TRBV10-2 combines with J gene TRBJ2-3; TRBD2 might be the D (6 bases). CDR3 length: 13 residues. V was shortened by 7 bases and J by 0 bases, with 8 bases between the two germline ends. The germline V gene has CDR1 WSHSY and CDR2 SAAADI. The CDR3 nucleotides read TGCGCCAGCACGGGGACTAGCACAGATACGCAGTATTTT. Translated: CASTGTSTDTQYF.

In this sample, this clonotype turned up many times. Because the library targeted alpha chains, this beta chain is an off-target read whose size means little. V is TRBV25-1 and J is TRBJ2-3; 9 bases fit TRBD1. Germline values: CDR1 MGHDK, CDR2 SYGVNS. The trim removed 5 bases at V and 1 base at J, leaving 7 bases unmatched. The CDR3 has 16 residues. The CDR3: CASSTYRDRGTDTQYF. CDR3 nucleotides: TGTGCCAGCAGTACCTACCGGGACAGGGGCACAGATACGCAGTATTTT.

This clonotype is medium-sized within its sample. The library was designed around alpha chains, so this beta chain is a stray read whose abundance carries little weight. The chain joins TRBV12-3 or TRBV12-4 to TRBJ2-3; 7 nucleotides line up with TRBD1. The CDR3 length is 14 residues. V lost 3 bases to trimming and J lost 7 bases; unmatched junction nucleotides: 7. The CDR3: CASSFAVRGNTQYF. For the CDR3, the DNA is TGTGCCAGCAGTTTTGCAGTCAGGGGGAATACGCAGTATTTT.

In this sample, this clonotype is medium-sized. This beta chain turned up in a library designed for alpha chains; as an off-target read, its abundance says little. The V call is TRBV3-1, the J call TRBJ2-2, with 7 bases fitting TRBD2. Unmatched junction bases numbered 6, after V lost 4 bases and J lost 4 bases. CDR1 is LGHDT, CDR2 YNNKEL, per germline (reference sequence). The CDR3 consists of 15 residues. In DNA form, the CDR3 reads TGTGCCAGCAGCCGGGGAGGGTCCCGCACCGGGGAGCTGTTTTTT. It is translated as CASSRGGSRTGELFF.

With respect to this clonotype: The size of this beta chain means little, since it is a stray read in a library made for alpha chains. The V gene is TRBV4-2, the J gene TRBJ1-2; D gene ambiguous. Trimming stripped 2 bases from V and 0 bases from J, with 16 bases between. Germline CDR1 and CDR2: LGHNA and YNFKEQ. The CDR3 loop spans 17 amino acids. DNA of the CDR3: TGTGCCAGCAGCCAAAGGCAGGCCTATTCCCCTAACTATGGCTACACCTTC. Translated, it gives CASSQRQAYSPNYGYTF.

This clonotype was detected many times. With the library built for alpha chains, this beta chain is off target and its frequency is not meaningful. The chain combines TRBV6-2 or TRBV6-3 with TRBJ2-7, with TRBD2 identical over 12 bases. This CDR3 contains 15 residues. In germline, CDR1 is MNHEY, CDR2 SVGEGT. After removal of 6 bases from V and 4 bases from J, the junction contained 7 bases not matched to a gene. CDR3 DNA: TGTGCCAGCAGCACCGAAACTAGCGGGAGGTACGAGCAGTACTTC. It codes for CASSTETSGRYEQYF.

This clonotype is labeled as medium-sized. This beta chain lies outside the target of a library built for alpha chains; its clone size means little. The chain uses TRBV12-3 or TRBV12-4 and TRBJ1-5, with 8 bases identical to TRBD1. The CDR3 loop spans 15 amino acids. Unmatched junction bases numbered 4, after V lost 6 bases and J lost 0 bases. CDR3 protein: CASSRTGLSNQPQHF. In DNA form, the CDR3 reads TGTGCCAGCAGCCGGACAGGGCTTAGCAATCAGCCCCAGCATTTT.

This clonotype occurred a few times. The library was prepared for alpha chains; this beta chain is a stray read, so its frequency means little. The chain combines TRBV10-3 with TRBJ2-5; D not certain. This CDR3 has 14 amino acids. Germline V CDR1 and CDR2: ENHRY, SYGVKD. The germline V and J ends were trimmed by 2 bases and 3 bases, with 10 bases remaining between them. The CDR3 loop reads CAISETQAEETQYF. CDR3 DNA: TGTGCCATCAGTGAGACGCAGGCCGAAGAGACCCAGTACTTC.

This clonotype was counted only a few times. This beta chain is a stray sequence in a library constructed for alpha chains; its clone size is not meaningful. The chain joins TRBV28 to TRBJ2-7; D is ambiguous. V was pared by 2 bases and J by 5 bases, with 7 bases between. Per the germline V gene, CDR1 is MDHEN and CDR2 is SYDVKM. This CDR3 is built from 12 residues. The CDR3 spells CASSLIGHEQYV. The CDR3 DNA reads TGTGCCAGCAGTTTAATTGGCCACGAGCAGTACGTC.

With respect to this clonotype: A library made for alpha chains picked up this beta chain off target, so its size means little. The chain links TRBV4-1 to TRBJ1-1; 7 positions match TRBD1. The V gene end was trimmed by 1 base and the J gene end by 1 base; junction bases not matched to a gene: 6. Germline-derived CDR1 and CDR2 are MGHRA and YSYEKL. There are 16 residues in the CDR3. The CDR3 nucleotides are TGCGCCAGCAGCCAAGTCCTGGGGACAGCGAACACTGAAGCTTTCTTT. Protein sequence: CASSQVLGTANTEAFF.

About this clonotype itself: This beta chain is a stray sequence in a library constructed for alpha chains; its clone size is not meaningful. The CDR3 protein is CASSLFTGELFF. DNA of the CDR3: TGCGCCAGCAGCTTGTTCACCGGGGAGCTGTTTTTT. The chain is built from TRBV5-1 and TRBJ2-2, with D unclear. Trimming pared 1 base from V and 4 bases from J, leaving 2 bases between. This CDR3 is 12 amino acids long. In germline, CDR1 is SGHRS, CDR2 YFSETQ.

This clonotype showed up many times. Because the library targeted alpha chains, this beta chain is an off-target read whose size means little. As DNA, the CDR3 is TGTGCCAGCAGTTTATCGGACACGTCAGTGACCCAGTACTTC. It is translated as CASSLSDTSVTQYF. The chain joins TRBV27 to TRBJ2-5; weak D call: TRBD1 (5 bases). V shed 0 bases and J shed 7 bases, with 12 bases lying between them. The CDR3 is made up of 14 amino acids. In germline, CDR1 is MNHEY, CDR2 SMNVEV (reference sequence).

This clonotype was observed at least ten times. Because the library targeted alpha chains, this beta chain is an off-target read whose size means little. V usage is TRBV10-3 and J usage is TRBJ2-7; D is possibly TRBD2 (5 bases). In germline, CDR1 is ENHRY, CDR2 SYGVKD. The CDR3 covers 13 residues. V lost 10 bases and J lost 0, with 13 bases in between. CDR3 coding DNA: TGTGCCAGTGAGCCGGGGAGCTCCTACGAGCAGTACTTC. Protein sequence: CASEPGSSYEQYF.

A few counts support this clonotype. This beta chain was picked up by a library intended for alpha chains and is off target, so its count carries little meaning. The CDR3 DNA reads TGTGCCAGCAGTGAAGAGGGGTCACTAGACAATCAGCCCCAGCATTTT. It specifies CASSEEGSLDNQPQHF. V and J are TRBV2 and TRBJ1-5; TRBD1 is a possible D gene (5 bases). V lost 1 base to trimming and J lost 3 bases, with 13 bases between them. CDR1 and CDR2 from the germline V gene are SNHLY and FYNNEI. The CDR3 is made up of 16 amino acids. The full variable domain, in which reference TRBV2 and TRBJ1-5 provide the parts outside the CDR3, is EPEVTQTPSHQVTQMGQEVILRCVPISNHLYFYWYRQILGQKVEFLVSFYNNEISEKSEIFDDQFSVERPDGSNFTLKIRSTKLEDSAMYFCASSEEGSLDNQPQHFGDGTRLSIL.

This clonotype was seen at least ten times. Because this beta chain is a stray read in a library intended to capture alpha chains, its abundance should not be given much weight. V and J are TRBV5-1 and TRBJ1-4; the D gene is possibly TRBD1 (6 bases). The length of the CDR3 is 16 residues. The germline V gene encodes CDR1 SGHRS and CDR2 YFSETQ. The V end lost 4 bases, the J end lost 2 bases, and 15 bases lay between the germline ends. This CDR3 reads CASSADTGSTNEKLFF. The CDR3 nucleotides read TGCGCCAGCAGCGCAGATACAGGGTCGACTAATGAAAAACTGTTTTTT. Using reference TRBV5-1 and TRBJ1-4 for the parts outside the CDR3, the full variable domain is KAGVTQTPRYLIKTRGQQVTLSCSPISGHRSVSWYQQTPGQGLQFLFEYFSETQRNKGNFPGRFSGRQFSNSRSEMNVSTLELGDSALYLCASSADTGSTNEKLFFGSGTQLSVL.